This T cell receptor beta chain was observed in a study of identical twins. Study findings and constraints: Models came in too low on out-of-frame TCR alpha sharing in monozygotic twins.

In every case, the donor was a healthy Caucasian. A single record per CDR3 protein comes from TCRdb applying MiXCR to the 5' RACE reads. The sample comprises more than 1.5 million distinct CDR3 sequences, 25% to 35% of which are singletons, and around 0.3% rests with the top ten. This CDR3 is 16 amino acids long. V shed 0 bases and J shed 0 bases, with 13 bases lying between them. From germline, CDR1 is SGHRS and CDR2 YFSETQ. Comments on this clonotype: Its antigen is currently unknown.

The source is a newborn girl in good health. The genes are TRBV5-1 and TRBJ2-7; unclear D gene. Sequences were obtained from cord blood. This chain's CDR3 is CASSLAQGHSSYEQYF. The CDR3 nucleotides read TGCGCCAGCAGCTTGGCTCAAGGGCACAGCTCCTACGAGCAGTACTTC.